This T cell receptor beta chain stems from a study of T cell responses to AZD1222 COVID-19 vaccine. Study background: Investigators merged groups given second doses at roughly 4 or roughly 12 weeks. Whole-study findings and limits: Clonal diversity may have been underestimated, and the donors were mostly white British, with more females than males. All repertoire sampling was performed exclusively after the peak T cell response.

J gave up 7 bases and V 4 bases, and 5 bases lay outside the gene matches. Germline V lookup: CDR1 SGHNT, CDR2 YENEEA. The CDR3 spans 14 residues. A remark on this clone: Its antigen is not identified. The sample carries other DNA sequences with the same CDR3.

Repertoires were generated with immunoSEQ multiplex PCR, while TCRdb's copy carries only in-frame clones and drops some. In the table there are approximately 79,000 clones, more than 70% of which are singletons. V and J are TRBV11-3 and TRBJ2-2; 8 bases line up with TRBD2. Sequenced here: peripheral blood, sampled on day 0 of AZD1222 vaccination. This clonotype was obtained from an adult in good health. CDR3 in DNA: TGTGCCAGCAGCTCCGGGCTAGCGGGCGGGGAGCTGTTTTTT. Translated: CASSSGLAGGELFF.